This T cell receptor (beta chain) came from a study of cytomegalovirus exposure and HLA in healthy donors (dated by TCRdb to about 2017). At the level of the whole study: According to a later analysis, one platform produced both the 110 or so validation repertoires and the roughly 640 repertoires of the first cohort. The study aimed to test whether signatures of past pathogen exposure could be identified by cataloging public T cell receptors. A separate validation cohort of roughly 130 different subjects was used in addition to the roughly 700-subject first cohort. The study combined high-throughput TCR immunosequencing, statistical association of individual TCRs with disease status, and machine learning to predict cytomegalovirus infection status. Study-wide conclusions, independent of this receptor: It was suggested by the authors that the approach could potentially be generalized to other disease states and immunological phenotypes. In vitro tests confirmed that three of the cytomegalovirus-associated TCR beta chains recognize cytomegalovirus antigens. While some public TCRs were present in many individuals, most TCR sequences turned up only very rarely across donors. In a later analysis, TCRs clustered in the first cohort were found to also tend to co-occur in the 110 or so validation repertoires, with roughly 93% of cluster scores above 0. The validation cohort had no HLA typing available for a later analysis, so co-occurrence within that cohort was assessed over all 120 or so repertoires. Cytomegalovirus status was reported to be diagnosed by the classifier with high specificity and sensitivity in both the original and validation cohorts. A total of 150 to 200 TCR beta chains were listed by the study as associated with cytomegalovirus.

Sequences SGHDT (CDR1) and YYEEEE (CDR2) are obtained from the germline V gene. V ends up 1 base short and J 7 bases short, with an unmatched junction base count of 7. Spanning cysteine to phenylalanine, the CDR3 consists of 15 amino acids. The DNA shown is the 45-base CDR3, in frame from base 1. Receptor amplification or capture employed the immunoSEQ multiplex PCR assay. The original methods were these. To diagnose cytomegalovirus status from the catalog of TCR beta chain sequences, a statistical classification framework was built. TCRdb provides this immuneACCESS table in a form limited to in-frame rearrangements. Some clones are lacking; in checked studies, under half of them reflect an unresolved V gene, and why the rest are absent is not known. V and J calls and clone size are copied from that table; D and trimming were computed from the DNA. This sample is represented by about 150,000 clones; 86% of them were singletons. The ten largest clones represent about a fifth of the sample.

The donors were included in the validation cohort of approximately 120 subjects, a group kept apart from the approximately 670-subject first cohort. Comments on this clone: Its antigen has not been determined. No per-base quality is available; no much larger clone lies one base away.

The sequence derives from a man between 18 and 29 years old in good health and CMV-seropositive. The sequence links TRBV5-6 to TRBJ2-1, with 8 bases matching TRBD2. The sequenced sample consisted of PBMCs. The nucleotides are TGTGCCAGCAGCTTGTTTCGGACTAGCCTAAATGAGCAGTTCTTC. Translation gives CASSLFRTSLNEQFF.